The clone carrying this T cell receptor (beta chain) appeared a few times. Its antigen is as yet unknown. This record belongs to a study of T-cell reconstitution after alpha-beta-depleted transplantation in children. Study results and limitations: About two months after transplant, alpha-beta T cells reportedly came from several hundred expanded graft clones. Newly produced T cells mostly accounted for T-cell counts and diversity one year post-transplant. Recipient T cells and thymic progenitors that survived were the source of the high TCRbeta diversity seen at day 60 in some patients.

Germline V gene sequence: CDR1 SGHRS, CDR2 YFSETQ. This CDR3 has 15 residues. V dropped 3 bases and J dropped 7; count of bases not matched to a gene: 8. During its preparation, the TCRbeta library received unique molecular identifiers. TCRdb reprocessed the PCR reads with MiXCR, giving one entry per CDR3 protein. The repertoire holds over 200,000 distinct CDR3 sequences, with approximately 8.4% as singletons. Material: PBMCs, mostly from graft donor cells, obtained 360 days after TCRalphabeta/CD19-depleted stem cell transplant. The chain links TRBV5-1 to TRBJ2-1; 9 positions agree with TRBD2. The receptor comes from a male patient aged 2 to 9 who had a stem cell transplant for acute myeloid leukemia, so the T cells may come from the graft donor. CDR3: CASSSVAGDGNEQFF. The CDR3 coding sequence is TGCGCCAGCAGCTCCGTAGCGGGGGACGGGAATGAGCAGTTCTTC.